A single sample is the source of the 26 T cell receptor beta chains below, sequenced in a study of molecular identifiers for immune sequencing clone quantification. TCRdb reanalysed the PCR reads using MiXCR and keeps one entry per CDR3 protein. This table holds around 460,000 distinct CDR3 sequences, 20% to 25% found once. Material: naive CD8+ T cells from blood, with Jurkat cell RNA spiked in. The subset is: FACS-sorted CD8+CD4-CCR7+CD45RA+ naive T cells. Receptor source: a human donor in good health. Some libraries in this study had Jurkat cell RNA spiked in.

About this clonotype itself: A read error may explain this, as a much larger clone is one base away. The CDR3 end shows no conserved phenylalanine or tryptophan, and so a read error is likely. The CDR3 loop reads CASSRTEQYL. The CDR3, as DNA: TGTGCCAGCAGCCGGACGGAGCAGTACCTC. The rearrangement joins TRBV7-9 to TRBJ2-7; D not certain. V lost 5 bases and J lost 7, with 6 bases in between. The germline gives CDR1 SEHNR, CDR2 FQNEAQ (reference sequence). The CDR3 is 10 residues long.

J is TRBJ2-2 and V is TRBV11-3, with TRBD2 matching over 8 bases. Germline CDR1 is SGHNT and CDR2 is YENEEA. CDR3 length equals 16 residues. J gave up 4 bases and V 5 bases, and 9 bases lay outside the gene matches. The CDR3 DNA follows: TGTGCCAGCAGCCCCGGCGCGGGGGGATCCACCGGGGAGCTGTTTTTT. Its protein is CASSPGAGGSTGELFF. Looking up the rest from reference TRBV11-3 and TRBJ2-2 gives the full variable domain: EAGVVQSPRYKIIEKKQPVAFWCNPISGHNTLYWYLQNLGQGPELLIRYENEEAVDDSQLPKDRFSAERLKGVDSTLKIQPAELGDSAVYLCASSPGAGGSTGELFFGEGSRLTVL.

The J gene is TRBJ2-6, the V gene TRBV19, with 8 bases lining up with TRBD1. Germline trimming cut 7 bases from V and 4 bases from J; bases unmatched to any gene: 18. CDR1 and CDR2 (germline): LNHDA, SQIVND (reference sequence). The CDR3 has 19 residues. CDR3 region: CASTLGQGPLLGGANVLTF. The CDR3 bases are TGTGCCAGTACCCTTGGACAGGGCCCCCTCCTTGGAGGGGCCAACGTCCTGACTTTC. The full variable domain, in which reference TRBV19 and TRBJ2-6 provide the parts outside the CDR3, is DGGITQSPKYLFRKEGQNVTLSCEQNLNHDAMYWYRQDPGQGLRLIYYSQIVNDFQKGDIAEGYSVSREKKESFPLTVTSAQKNPTAFYLCASTLGQGPLLGGANVLTFGAGSRLTVL.

In this sample, this clonotype turned up many times. The chain couples TRBV14 to TRBJ2-5; D not resolved. The CDR3 has 14 amino acids. Germline V gives CDR1 SGHDN, CDR2 FVKESK. The V gene lost 0 bases and the J gene lost 1 base, with 6 bases spanning the gap. The CDR3 DNA follows: TGTGCCAGCAGCCAAGATTGGGGCCAAGAGACCCAGTACTTC. It translates to CASSQDWGQETQYF.

This clonotype was counted many times. The V and J genes are TRBV12-3 or TRBV12-4 and TRBJ1-2; 12 bases match TRBD1. CDR3 size: 15 residues. With 4 bases clipped from V and 4 bases from J, the junction kept 4 bases outside the gene matches. In DNA form, the CDR3 reads TGTGCCAGCAGTTCCGGGACAGGGGGCGCCTATGGCTACACCTTC. Amino acids: CASSSGTGGAYGYTF.

The chain combines TRBV6-1 with TRBJ2-7; 10 positions match TRBD2. The CDR3 loop spans 18 amino acids. CDR1 is MNHNS and CDR2 is SASEGT in the germline V gene. V lost 0 bases to trimming and J lost 2 bases; unmatched junction nucleotides: 10. In DNA, the CDR3 is TGTGCCAGCAGTGAAGCACTAGCGGGATCTAGTTTCCCCTACGAGCAGTACTTC. Protein sequence: CASSEALAGSSFPYEQYF.

This clonotype was picked up a small number of times. The V gene is TRBV30, the J gene TRBJ1-1, with D tentatively TRBD1 (5 bases). Between the trimmed V and J ends, which lost 0 bases and 5 bases, there was a span of 13 bases. This CDR3 is 14 amino acids long. Germline CDR1 GTSNPN, CDR2 SVGIG (reference sequence). CDR3 region: CAWSVWQGQTEAFF. The CDR3 bases are TGTGCCTGGAGTGTATGGCAGGGTCAGACTGAAGCTTTCTTT.

The genes are TRBV7-9 and TRBJ2-1; TRBD2 matches 7 bases. CDR1 is SEHNR, CDR2 FQNEAQ, per germline (reference sequence). The CDR3 sequence is 14 residues long. V was pared by 5 bases and J by 6 bases, with 7 bases of the junction left unmatched. The chain's CDR3 is CASSPGLPFNEQFF. In DNA, the CDR3 is TGTGCCAGCAGCCCGGGACTACCATTCAATGAGCAGTTCTTC.

This clonotype showed up many times. The genes are TRBV4-3 and TRBJ2-1; 9 bases map to TRBD1. The germline V gene has CDR1 LGHNA and CDR2 YSLEER. After removal of 5 bases from V and 9 bases from J, the junction contained 14 bases not matched to a gene. The CDR3 length is 16 residues. The CDR3 nucleotides are TGCGCCAGCAGCTCAGTTATCAAACAGGGGGCGGCTGAGCAGTTCTTC. It codes for CASSSVIKQGAAEQFF.

This clonotype was counted ten times or more. The chain has TRBV6-5 and TRBJ2-4; D remains ambiguous. CDR3 length equals 15 residues. The germline CDR1 and CDR2 sequences are MNHEY and SVGAGI. Trimming removed 2 bases from V and 0 bases from J, with 8 bases in between. The chain's CDR3 is CASSYSDLAKNIQYF. CDR3 sequence (DNA): TGTGCCAGCAGTTACAGCGACCTAGCCAAAAACATTCAGTACTTC.

This clonotype was detected ten times or more. This chain joins TRBV11-2 and TRBJ2-3; D not resolved. The germline V and J ends were trimmed by 2 bases and 3 bases, with 15 bases remaining between them. This CDR3 region has 16 residues. The V gene's germline CDR1 is SGHAT and CDR2 FQNNGV. CDR3 nucleotide sequence: TGTGCCAGCAGCTTAAGTCGGGCCTCCCAAACAGATACGCAGTATTTT. This codes for CASSLSRASQTDTQYF.

This clonotype was seen many times. The chain uses TRBV13 and TRBJ2-4; 7 bases match TRBD1. Germline values: CDR1 PRHDT, CDR2 FYEKMQ (reference sequence). J lost 9 bases, V lost 3 bases, and 17 bases had no gene match. The CDR3 consists of 17 residues. The CDR3 is CASSFQGTVDLTAIQYF. For the CDR3, the DNA is TGTGCCAGCAGCTTTCAGGGGACAGTAGACCTTACGGCCATTCAGTACTTC.

This clonotype was seen repeatedly, ten times or more. V is TRBV7-2 and J is TRBJ2-2; 7 nucleotides match TRBD2. The V gene end was trimmed by 5 bases and the J gene end by 2 bases; junction bases not matched to a gene: 11. This CDR3 spans 17 amino acids. Germline V CDR1 and CDR2: SGHTA, FQGNSA. CDR3 bases: TGTGCCAGCAGCCTCCTCGAGCGGGAATTTAACACCGGGGAGCTGTTTTTT. It encodes CASSLLEREFNTGELFF. Supplemented by reference TRBV7-2 and TRBJ2-2, the full variable domain reads GAGVSQSPSNKVTEKGKDVELRCDPISGHTALYWYRQSLGQGLEFLIYFQGNSAPDKSGLPSDRFSAERTGGSVSTLTIQRTQQEDSAVYLCASSLLEREFNTGELFFGEGSRLTVL.

This clonotype was found many times. This chain connects TRBV25-1 to TRBJ2-7; D may be TRBD2 (6 bases). The CDR3 runs 16 residues. Germline V gene data show CDR1 as MGHDK and CDR2 as SYGVNS. V was shortened by 3 bases and J by 5 bases, with 20 bases between the two germline ends. This CDR3 reads CASSDWEVWGGDEQYF. The CDR3 DNA follows: TGTGCCAGCAGTGATTGGGAGGTGTGGGGCGGCGACGAGCAGTACTTC.

The chain combines TRBV29-1 with TRBJ2-1; TRBD2 matches at 8 bases. Germline V lookup: CDR1 SQVTM, CDR2 ANQGSEA. Unmatched junction bases numbered 4, after V lost 2 bases and J lost 4 bases. CDR3 length equals 14 residues. DNA of the CDR3: TGCAGCGTTGAAAGTAGCGGGGCATACAATGAGCAGTTCTTC. It is translated as CSVESSGAYNEQFF.

With respect to this clonotype: This may come from a read error, since a much larger clone is one base off. The V and J genes are TRBV6-5 and TRBJ2-1, with D possibly called TRBD1 or TRBD2 (5 bases each). Deletions cut 5 bases from V and 6 bases from J, with 14 bases between. This CDR3 is built from 14 residues. CDR1 and CDR2 (germline): MNHEY, SVGAGI. In nucleotides, the CDR3 is TGTGCCAGCAGTCCCGGGGCGAACTGCAATGAGCAGTTCTTC. Protein: CASSPGANCNEQFF.

The chain recombines TRBV5-4 with TRBJ2-7, with unresolved D. CDR3 length: 13 residues. The germline CDR1 and CDR2 sequences are SGHNT and YYREEE (reference sequence). V lost 4 bases to trimming and J lost 6 bases, with 14 bases between them. The CDR3 region has the DNA TGTGCCAGCAGCGTGTTGACCGAATCCGAGCAGTACTTC. Its translation: CASSVLTESEQYF. Supplemented by reference TRBV5-4 and TRBJ2-7, the full variable domain reads ETGVTQSPTHLIKTRGQQVTLRCSSQSGHNTVSWYQQALGQGPQFIFQYYREEENGRGNFPPRFSGLQFPNYSSELNVNALELDDSALYLCASSVLTESEQYFGPGTRLTVT.

This clonotype occurred a few times. This chain connects TRBV10-3 to TRBJ2-2; D perhaps matches TRBD2 (6 bases). This CDR3 contains 17 residues. V shed 0 bases and J shed 4 bases, with 15 bases lying between them. The V gene's germline CDR1 is ENHRY and CDR2 SYGVKD. The CDR3 is CAISESVGEAVTGELFF. CDR3 in DNA: TGTGCCATCAGTGAGTCGGTTGGGGAGGCGGTCACCGGGGAGCTGTTTTTT.

This chain joins TRBV27 and TRBJ2-5; 7 bases fit TRBD2. Germline V CDR1 and CDR2: MNHEY, SMNVEV (reference sequence). With 3 bases clipped from V and 2 bases from J, the junction kept 6 bases outside the gene matches. The CDR3 is 15 residues long. CDR3 sequence reads: CASSFQAGLQETQYF. The CDR3 bases are TGTGCCAGCAGTTTCCAAGCGGGGTTACAAGAGACCCAGTACTTC.

In its sample, this clonotype was seen a few times. V usage is TRBV7-2 and J usage is TRBJ1-1, with D maybe TRBD1 (5 bases). The CDR3 contains 14 residues. The germline CDR1 and CDR2 sequences are SGHTA and FQGNSA. V lost 3 bases, J lost 3 bases, and 11 bases lay in between. CDR3 coding DNA: TGTGCCAGCAGCTTGGGGGGGTCGGACACTGAAGCTTTCTTT. Translation gives CASSLGGSDTEAFF.

To note about this clonotype: This may come from a read error, since a much larger clone is one base off. The V and J genes are TRBV6-5 and TRBJ1-5; D may be TRBD1 (6 bases). Germline assignment: CDR1 MNHEY and CDR2 SVGAGI. This CDR3 is 13 amino acids long. Trimming took off 8 bases at V and 5 bases at J, with 13 bases between the two ends. The CDR3 sequence is CASGLQGHQPQHF. The CDR3 nucleotides are TGTGCCAGCGGCCTACAGGGCCATCAGCCCCAGCATTTT.

The chain recombines TRBV2 with TRBJ1-1; possibly TRBD1 for D (5 bases). Germline loops: CDR1 SNHLY, CDR2 FYNNEI. This CDR3 spans 15 amino acids. V gave up 8 bases and J gave up 1 base, with 17 bases separating them. CDR3 loop: CASGGQSVTNTEAFF. CDR3 nucleotides: TGTGCCAGCGGGGGTCAGTCGGTCACGAACACTGAAGCTTTCTTT.

The chain has TRBV30 and TRBJ1-1; unclear D gene. Germline-derived CDR1 and CDR2 are GTSNPN and SVGIG (reference sequence). V shed 3 bases and J shed 2 bases, with 10 bases lying between them. The CDR3 totals 13 residues. The DNA for the CDR3 is TGTGCCTGGAGGTGGCCTTCAAACACTGAAGCTTTCTTT. Translating it yields CAWRWPSNTEAFF.

This clonotype was seen ten or more times. The rearrangement uses TRBV4-1 and TRBJ1-1; no clear D gene. The CDR3 contains 15 residues. CDR1 is MGHRA, CDR2 YSYEKL, per germline. Trimming pared 7 bases from V and 1 base from J, leaving 16 bases between. The CDR3 spells CASTGGQFSNTEAFF. For the CDR3, the DNA is TGCGCCAGCACCGGAGGGCAGTTTTCGAACACTGAAGCTTTCTTT.

This clonotype occurred many times. The V gene is TRBV20-1, the J gene TRBJ2-3, with D possibly TRBD1 on 6 matching bases. Between the trimmed V and J ends, which lost 3 bases and 2 bases, there was a span of 24 bases. The germline gives CDR1 DFQATT, CDR2 SNEGSKA (reference sequence). CDR3 length: 18 residues. CDR3 nucleotide sequence: TGCAGTGCTAGCGGTTTTTGGGGGCCCCGCTCCACCACAGATACGCAGTATTTT. Translation: CSASGFWGPRSTTDTQYF.

This chain uses TRBV12-3 or TRBV12-4 with TRBJ2-5; 7 positions agree with TRBD1. The J segment lost 5 bases and the V segment lost 5 bases, leaving 2 bases of the junction unmatched. The length of the CDR3 is 12 residues. The CDR3 sequence is CASSLQGETQYF. The CDR3 bases are TGTGCCAGCAGTCTACAGGGGGAGACCCAGTACTTC.